This TCR beta chain was identified during a study of Tregs in tolerant kidney transplant recipients. As concerns this clone: The antigen is undetermined. The same CDR3 is also encoded by other DNA sequences in this sample.

CDR1 MNHEY and CDR2 SVGAGI come from the germline V gene. The CDR3 is made up of 15 amino acids. Unmatched junction bases numbered 7, after V lost 6 bases and J lost 3 bases. Only in-frame clones appear in the TCRdb table, and some are missing; sequencing was by immunoSEQ multiplex PCR. The sample lists around 230,000 clones, about 80% occurring once. Study results and limitations: Expanding Tregs on activated donor B cells appeared to best identify donor-specific TCRbeta clones. Biological reproducibility was not directly addressed in this study. Findings come from small patient numbers and require larger validation.

Thawed PBMCs were FACS-sorted into unstimulated CD4+CD25+CD127- regulatory T cells, CD4+CD25- non-regulatory cells, CD4 and CD8 cells. This TCR was recovered from a human donor in good health. Sequencing was carried out using CD4+ T cells from blood. This chain joins TRBV6-5 and TRBJ2-7; 11 bases are a match to TRBD2. CDR3 in DNA: TGTGCCAGCAGACCCGGACTAGCGGGCGTCTACGAGCAGTACTTC. It codes for CASRPGLAGVYEQYF.